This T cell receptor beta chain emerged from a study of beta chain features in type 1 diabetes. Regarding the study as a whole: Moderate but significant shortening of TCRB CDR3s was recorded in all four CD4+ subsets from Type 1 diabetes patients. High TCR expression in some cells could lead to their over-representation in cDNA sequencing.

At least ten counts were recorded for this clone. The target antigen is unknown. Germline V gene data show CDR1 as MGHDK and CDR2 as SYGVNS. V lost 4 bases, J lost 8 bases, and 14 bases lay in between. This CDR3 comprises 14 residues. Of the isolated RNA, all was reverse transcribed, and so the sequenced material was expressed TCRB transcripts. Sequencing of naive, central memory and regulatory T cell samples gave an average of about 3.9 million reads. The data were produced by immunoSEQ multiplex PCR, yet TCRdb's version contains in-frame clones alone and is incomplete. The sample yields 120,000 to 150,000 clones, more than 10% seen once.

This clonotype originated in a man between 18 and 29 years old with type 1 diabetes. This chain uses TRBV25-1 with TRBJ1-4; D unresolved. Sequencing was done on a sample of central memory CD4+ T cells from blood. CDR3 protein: CASSGGVVVEKLFF. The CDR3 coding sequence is TGTGCCAGCAGTGGTGGGGTGGTAGTCGAAAAACTGTTTTTT.